The 9 T cell receptor beta chains below come from one sample, sequenced in a study of OX40 agonist ivuxolimab in advanced cancers. Library generation was performed with the immunoSEQ multiplex PCR assay. Held by TCRdb, this immuneACCESS table contains in-frame sequences only and omits some clones. Under half of the omission traces to an unresolved V gene where checked; the cause of the rest is unknown. The sample data list approximately 82,000 clones, and around 90% of these were observed just once. Under 0.7% of the sample belongs to the ten largest clones. The material was CD4+ or CD8+ T cells sorted from blood, obtained in a trial of the OX40 agonist ivuxolimab. These receptors were collected from an adult with an advanced solid tumor such as melanoma, head and neck, liver or kidney cancer.

The chain couples TRBV5-1 to TRBJ2-5; TRBD1 aligns across 7 bases. The CDR3 has 14 amino acids. J was trimmed by 4 bases and V by 6 bases; bases with no gene match: 9. The germline V gene has CDR1 SGHRS and CDR2 YFSETQ. The CDR3 region is CASKDRLGGETQYF. CDR3 DNA: TGCGCCAGCAAGGACAGGTTAGGGGGAGAGACCCAGTACTTC.

V is TRBV7-9 and J is TRBJ1-2; a possible D gene is TRBD1 (5 bases). V lost 7 bases and J 5 bases, leaving 11 bases between the germline ends. The germline gives CDR1 SEHNR, CDR2 FQNEAQ (reference sequence). The CDR3 is 12 residues long. The CDR3 here is CASTRAGYGYTF. As DNA, the CDR3 is TGTGCCAGCACTAGGGCAGGGTATGGCTACACCTTC.

V is TRBV7-3 and J is TRBJ2-1, with D unclear. Germline assignment: CDR1 SGHTA and CDR2 FQGTGA. With 4 bases removed from V and 3 bases from J, the gap between germline ends came to 13 bases. The CDR3 has 15 residues. Here the CDR3 DNA reads TGTGCCAGCAGCTCAGTTAGGGCAGTCTACAATGAGCAGTTCTTC. It is translated as CASSSVRAVYNEQFF.

V gene TRBV9 combines with J gene TRBJ1-6; the match to TRBD1 covers 12 bases. The J segment lost 13 bases and the V segment lost 0 bases, leaving 2 bases of the junction unmatched. Germline assignment: CDR1 SGDLS and CDR2 YYNGEE. The CDR3 runs 14 residues. As DNA, the CDR3 is TGTGCCAGCAGCGTAGGGGGACAGGGGGCCCCCCTCCACTTT. This codes for CASSVGGQGAPLHF.

This clone was picked up one time. The V and J genes are TRBV7-3 and TRBJ2-2, with D perhaps TRBD1 or TRBD2 (6 bases each). Germline-derived CDR1 and CDR2 are SGHTA and FQGTGA. Deletions cut 5 bases from V and 4 bases from J, with 17 bases between. The CDR3 has 16 residues. In DNA form, the CDR3 reads TGTGCCAGCAGCACGGCTACTAGCAGGGGCACCGGGGAGCTGTTTTTT. Its protein is CASSTATSRGTGELFF.

This clone was seen once. The chain has TRBV18 and TRBJ1-1; D gene unclear. The germline V gene has CDR1 KGHSH and CDR2 LQKENI. The CDR3 sequence is 13 residues long. V lost 3 bases to trimming and J lost 1 base, with 6 bases between them. The CDR3: CASSPTENTEAFF. In DNA, the CDR3 is TGTGCCAGCTCACCTACAGAGAACACTGAAGCTTTCTTT.

The chain has TRBV15 and TRBJ2-5; D is ambiguous. The CDR3 consists of 12 residues. The germline V gene encodes CDR1 LNHNV and CDR2 YYDKDF (reference sequence). V lost 6 bases to trimming and J lost 1 base, with 6 bases between them. The CDR3 spells CATSEGQETQYF. The CDR3 DNA is TGTGCCACCAGTGAAGGCCAAGAGACCCAGTACTTC.

The chain recombines TRBV19 with TRBJ2-1, with D possibly called TRBD1 or TRBD2 (5 bases each). Trimming took off 9 bases at V and 8 bases at J, with 23 bases between the two ends. The CDR3 sequence is 15 residues long. The germline CDR1 and CDR2 sequences are LNHDA and SQIVND (reference sequence). The CDR3: CASTPPGPLADEQFF. CDR3 nucleotides: TGTGCCAGCACTCCCCCGGGACCTCTGGCGGATGAGCAGTTCTTC.

CDR3 DNA sequence: TGCGCCAGCAATCCAAACCGGGACAGGGGTGCATCTGGAAACACCATATATTTT. Translated, it gives CASNPNRDRGASGNTIYF. V and J are TRBV10-1 and TRBJ1-3; 10 bases fit TRBD1. The germline V gene has CDR1 WNHNN and CDR2 SYGVQD (reference sequence). CDR3 length equals 18 residues. Trimming at V came to 7 bases and at J to 1 base, leaving 13 bases not matched to a gene.